This T cell receptor (beta chain) was sequenced during a study of post-analysis software for immune sequencing data. Whole-study context: Both relapsing-remitting and secondary progressive multiple sclerosis featured among the disease courses, as did progressive-relapsing multiple sclerosis. Overall study results and limits: Samples from a shared batch, those prepared together, strongly co-clustered by F measure. Normalized Chao1 diversity was significantly reduced in patients versus controls. Four to six TRBV segments appeared more often in patients than in controls, and TRBV5-6, TRBV5-1 and TRBV20-1 were among these.

Each TCR beta cDNA library carried unique molecular identifiers. In TCRdb, the PCR reads were re-called with MiXCR into one record per CDR3 protein. The sample holds roughly 870,000 distinct CDR3 sequences; 53% are singletons and the top ten take 4.6%. The CDR3 is 16 residues long. Per germline, CDR1 ENHRY and CDR2 SYGVKD. Trimming at V came to 2 bases and at J to 0 bases, leaving 6 bases not matched to a gene. About this clonotype itself: Its antigen is currently unknown.

Sequencing input: blood. This sequence joins TRBV10-3 and TRBJ2-7, with 8 bases identical to TRBD1. This TCR derives from a girl aged 10 to 17 with multiple sclerosis. The CDR3 bases are TGTGCCATCAGTGAGAAGGGACAGGCAATCTCCTACGAGCAGTACTTC. Translating it yields CAISEKGQAISYEQYF.